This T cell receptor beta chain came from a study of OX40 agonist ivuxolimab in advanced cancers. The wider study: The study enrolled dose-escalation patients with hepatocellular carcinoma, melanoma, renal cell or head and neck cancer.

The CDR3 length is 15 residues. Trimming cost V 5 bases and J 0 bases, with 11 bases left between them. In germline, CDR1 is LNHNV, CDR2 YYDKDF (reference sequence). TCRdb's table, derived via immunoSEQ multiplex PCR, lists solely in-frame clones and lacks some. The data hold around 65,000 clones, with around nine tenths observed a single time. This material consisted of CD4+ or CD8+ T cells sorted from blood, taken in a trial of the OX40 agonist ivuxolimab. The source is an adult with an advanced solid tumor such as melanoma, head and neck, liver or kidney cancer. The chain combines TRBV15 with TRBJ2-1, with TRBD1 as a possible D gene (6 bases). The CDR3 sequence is CATSEGESSYNEQFF. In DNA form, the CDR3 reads TGTGCCACCAGCGAGGGGGAGAGCTCCTACAATGAGCAGTTCTTC. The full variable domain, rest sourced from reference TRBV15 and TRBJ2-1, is DAMVIQNPRYQVTQFGKPVTLSCSQTLNHNVMYWYQQKSSQAPKLLFHYYDKDFNNEADTPDNFQSRRPNTSFCFLDIRSPGLGDTAMYLCATSEGESSYNEQFFGPGTRLTVL.